This TCR beta chain was recorded in a study of blood T cell repertoires in COVID-19. Profiled with immunoSEQ multiplex PCR; TCRdb holds only in-frame clones, not every one. The sample comprises 200,000 to 250,000 clones, more than 70% of which are singletons, and about a sixth rests with the top ten. This CDR3 region has 15 residues. CDR1 and CDR2 (germline): SGHVS, FQNEAQ. V shed 4 bases and J shed 6 bases, with 16 bases lying between them. The sequence derives from a man in his fifties with COVID-19, enrolled during active disease. The sequenced sample consisted of peripheral blood. The chain has TRBV7-8 and TRBJ1-5; D is ambiguous. CDR3 sequence: CASSSVHGSTQPQHF. The DNA of the CDR3 is TGTGCCAGCAGCTCAGTACACGGGTCGACTCAGCCCCAGCATTTT.